These 18 T cell receptor beta chains share one sample of origin, sequenced in a study of T cell responses to AZD1222 COVID-19 vaccine. Method: immunoSEQ multiplex PCR; TCRdb's copy keeps in-frame clones and lacks some. The sample contains about 68,000 clones, around nine tenths of which appear only once. Here the sequenced sample was peripheral blood, taken on day 0 of AZD1222 vaccination. The origin of the receptors is an adult in good health.

For this clone: One junction end does not reproduce the germline sequence, and a read error may be involved. The chain is built from TRBV27 and TRBJ2-7; 7 bases are a match to TRBD2. The length of the CDR3 is 13 residues. CDR1 and CDR2 from the germline V gene are MNHEY and SMNVEV (reference sequence). The CDR3: CASSTTSSHEQYF. The CDR3 bases are TGTGCCAGCAGTACGACTAGCTCCCACGAGCAGTACTTC.

J is TRBJ1-2 and V is TRBV7-2, with D unclear. V lost 4 bases and J 5 bases, leaving 5 bases between the germline ends. The CDR3 extends over 11 amino acids. Germline assignment: CDR1 SGHTA and CDR2 FQGNSA. The chain's CDR3 is CASSSDYGYTF. CDR3 bases: TGTGCCAGCAGCTCCGATTATGGCTACACCTTC.

V usage is TRBV7-6 and J usage is TRBJ2-1, with 9 bases identical to TRBD1. The germline V gene encodes CDR1 SGHVS and CDR2 FNYEAQ. V trimming: 3 bases; J trimming: 7 bases; junction bases outside the gene matches: 10. This CDR3 spans 16 amino acids. CDR3 in DNA: TGTGCCAGCAGCTTCGCGGGACAGGGAGGTCAGAATGAGCAGTTCTTC. This translates into CASSFAGQGGQNEQFF.

J is TRBJ1-4 and V is TRBV7-8; unclear D gene. The CDR3 loop spans 17 amino acids. The V end lost 0 bases, the J end lost 0 bases, and 11 bases lay between the germline ends. Per the germline V gene, CDR1 is SGHVS and CDR2 is FQNEAQ. This chain's CDR3 is CASSLAPAVTTNEKLFF. The CDR3, as DNA: TGTGCCAGCAGCTTAGCGCCGGCGGTGACAACTAATGAAAAACTGTTTTTT.

The rearrangement joins TRBV5-1 to TRBJ2-3; 7 bases are shared with TRBD2. V dropped 9 bases and J dropped 2; count of bases not matched to a gene: 9. The germline V gene encodes CDR1 SGHRS and CDR2 YFSETQ. The CDR3 is 14 amino acids. The CDR3 here is CATSRGYYTDTQYF. The CDR3 bases are TGCGCCACCTCGCGGGGGTATTACACAGATACGCAGTATTTT.

This clone was counted only a few times. The J gene is TRBJ1-5, the V gene TRBV3-1 (or the pseudogene TRBV3-2), with a possible D match to TRBD1 (5 bases). The CDR3 sequence is 15 residues long. Per germline, CDR1 LGHDT and CDR2 YNNKEL (reference sequence). Trimming removed 3 bases from V and 4 bases from J, with 13 bases in between. In DNA, the CDR3 is TGTGCCAGCAGCCAGATATCGGGGGGGAATCAGCCCCAGCATTTT. Translating gives CASSQISGGNQPQHF.

The rearrangement joins TRBV7-2 to TRBJ2-3; D not certain. Trimming stripped 6 bases from V and 4 bases from J, with 17 bases between. Per germline, CDR1 SGHTA and CDR2 FQGNSA. CDR3 length: 15 amino acids. CDR3 sequence: CASRLTLGASDTQYF. The CDR3 nucleotides are TGTGCCAGCAGGTTAACACTCGGAGCGTCAGATACGCAGTATTTT.

The gene calls are TRBV5-1 and TRBJ2-2; the D gene is possibly TRBD2 (7 bases). This CDR3 contains 17 residues. Germline assignment: CDR1 SGHRS and CDR2 YFSETQ. V was cut by 5 bases and J by 9 bases, with 26 bases left in between. The CDR3 spells CASRGGGASRGIRELFF. DNA of the CDR3: TGCGCCAGCAGGGGAGGGGGAGCTAGCCGAGGTATCCGGGAGCTGTTTTTT.

J is TRBJ2-7 and V is TRBV10-1; 8 bases are shared with TRBD1. V was clipped by 4 bases and J by 3 bases; unmatched bases: 2. The CDR3 is made up of 13 amino acids. CDR1 is WNHNN, CDR2 SYGVQD, per germline (reference sequence). CDR3 DNA sequence: TGCGCCAGCAGTGTTACAGGGGGCTACGAGCAGTACTTC. This gives the protein CASSVTGGYEQYF.

The rearrangement links TRBV5-1 to TRBJ1-1; D unresolved. Germline V gene data show CDR1 as SGHRS and CDR2 as YFSETQ. Trimming pared 3 bases from V and 0 bases from J, leaving 12 bases between. This CDR3 region has 15 residues. This chain's CDR3 is CASSSYPTVNTEAFF. The CDR3 region has the DNA TGCGCCAGCAGCTCTTACCCGACGGTGAACACTGAAGCTTTCTTT.

The chain recombines TRBV11-2 with TRBJ2-7; TRBD2 is a possible D gene (6 bases). In germline, CDR1 is SGHAT, CDR2 FQNNGV. The CDR3 contains 15 residues. Trimming pared 0 bases from V and 1 base from J, leaving 10 bases between. The DNA of the CDR3 is TGTGCCAGCAGCTTAGATCGGGGAGGATCCTACGAGCAGTACTTC. This encodes CASSLDRGGSYEQYF.

This sequence joins TRBV20-1 and TRBJ1-2; 8 bases fit TRBD1. CDR1 and CDR2 from the germline V gene are DFQATT and SNEGSKA (reference sequence). The CDR3 length is 11 residues. The trim removed 4 bases at V and 14 bases at J, leaving 9 bases unmatched. DNA for the CDR3: TGCAGTGCTACCCAGGGACAGGAGATTACCTTC. Translation gives CSATQGQEITF.

V usage is TRBV3-1 (or the pseudogene TRBV3-2) and J usage is TRBJ2-1, with 9 bases identical to TRBD2. Per germline, CDR1 LGHDT and CDR2 YNNKEL (reference sequence). The CDR3 loop spans 15 amino acids. The V gene end was trimmed by 4 bases and the J gene end by 5 bases; junction bases not matched to a gene: 6. DNA of the CDR3: TGTGCCAGCAGCCGCCCGACTAGCGGTAACAATGAGCAGTTCTTC. This encodes CASSRPTSGNNEQFF.

V usage is TRBV3-1 (or the pseudogene TRBV3-2) and J usage is TRBJ2-1; 16 bases map to TRBD2. Germline V gene sequence: CDR1 LGHDT, CDR2 YNNKEL (reference sequence). The V segment lost 4 bases and the J segment 5 bases; nucleotides outside the gene matches: 5. This CDR3 is built from 17 residues. Written as DNA, the CDR3 is TGTGCCAGCAGCCGGGCGGGACTAGCGGGAGGGAACAATGAGCAGTTCTTC. It yields the protein CASSRAGLAGGNNEQFF.

The chain has TRBV19 and TRBJ1-5, with 9 nucleotides matching TRBD1. Germline V gives CDR1 LNHDA, CDR2 SQIVND (reference sequence). The CDR3 runs to 15 residues. With V trimmed by 3 bases and J by 7 bases, 7 bases remained unmatched. The CDR3 loop is CASSITGGAGQPQHF. The CDR3, as DNA: TGTGCCAGTAGTATTACAGGGGGCGCGGGGCAGCCCCAGCATTTT. Full variable domain (missing parts from reference TRBV19 and TRBJ1-5): DGGITQSPKYLFRKEGQNVTLSCEQNLNHDAMYWYRQDPGQGLRLIYYSQIVNDFQKGDIAEGYSVSREKKESFPLTVTSAQKNPTAFYLCASSITGGAGQPQHFGDGTRLSIL.

This chain connects TRBV6-2 or TRBV6-3 to TRBJ2-5; D gene uncertain. In germline, CDR1 is MNHEY, CDR2 SVGEGT. CDR3 length equals 12 residues. The V end was cut by 5 bases, the J end by 5 bases, with 9 bases between. The CDR3 DNA reads TGTGCCAGCAGTGCATGGGCTGAGACCCAGTACTTC. Its protein product is CASSAWAETQYF.

V usage is TRBV28 and J usage is TRBJ2-1, with 14 bases fitting TRBD2. V lost 4 bases, J lost 7 bases, and 6 bases stayed unmatched. The CDR3 has 16 residues. Germline CDR1 and CDR2: MDHEN and SYDVKM. CDR3 sequence (DNA): TGTGCCAGCAGTTCTCGGACTAGCGGGAGGTTTAATGAGCAGTTCTTC. As protein: CASSSRTSGRFNEQFF.

The chain employs TRBV30 and TRBJ2-1; TRBD2 agrees at 13 bases. The CDR3 totals 14 residues. Germline V lookup: CDR1 GTSNPN, CDR2 SVGIG (reference sequence). DNA of the CDR3: TGTGCTGGGACTAGCGGGAATACCTACAATGAGCAGTTCTTC. This codes for CAGTSGNTYNEQFF.